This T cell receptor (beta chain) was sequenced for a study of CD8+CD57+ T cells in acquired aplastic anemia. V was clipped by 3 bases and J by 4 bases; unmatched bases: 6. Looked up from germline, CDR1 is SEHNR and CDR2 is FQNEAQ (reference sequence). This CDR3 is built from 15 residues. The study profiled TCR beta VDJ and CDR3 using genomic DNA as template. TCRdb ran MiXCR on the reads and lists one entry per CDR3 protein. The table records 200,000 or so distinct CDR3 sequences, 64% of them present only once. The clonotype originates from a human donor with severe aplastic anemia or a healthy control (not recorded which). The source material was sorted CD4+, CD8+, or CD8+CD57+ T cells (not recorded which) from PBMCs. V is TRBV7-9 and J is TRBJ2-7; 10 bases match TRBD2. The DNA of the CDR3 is TGTGCCAGCAGCTTTTCGAGCGGGGGGGAGTACGAGCAGTACTTC. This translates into CASSFSSGGEYEQYF.